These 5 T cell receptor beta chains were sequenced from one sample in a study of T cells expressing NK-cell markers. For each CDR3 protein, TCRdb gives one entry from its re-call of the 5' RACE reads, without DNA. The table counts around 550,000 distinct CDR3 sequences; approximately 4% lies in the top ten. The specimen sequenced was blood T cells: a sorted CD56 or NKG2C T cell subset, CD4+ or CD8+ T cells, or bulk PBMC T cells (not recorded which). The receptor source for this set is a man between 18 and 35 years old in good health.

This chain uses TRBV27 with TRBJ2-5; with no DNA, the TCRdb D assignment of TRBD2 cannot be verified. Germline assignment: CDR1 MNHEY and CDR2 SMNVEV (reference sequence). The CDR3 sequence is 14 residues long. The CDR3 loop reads CASKSLQGGETQYF.

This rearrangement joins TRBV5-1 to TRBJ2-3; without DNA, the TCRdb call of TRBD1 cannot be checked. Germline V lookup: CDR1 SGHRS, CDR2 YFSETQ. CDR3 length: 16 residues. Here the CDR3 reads CASSWGDPGGTDTQYF.

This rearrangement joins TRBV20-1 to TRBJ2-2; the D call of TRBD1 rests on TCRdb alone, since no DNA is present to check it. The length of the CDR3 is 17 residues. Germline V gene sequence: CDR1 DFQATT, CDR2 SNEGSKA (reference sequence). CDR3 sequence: CSARDTDRVANTGELFF.

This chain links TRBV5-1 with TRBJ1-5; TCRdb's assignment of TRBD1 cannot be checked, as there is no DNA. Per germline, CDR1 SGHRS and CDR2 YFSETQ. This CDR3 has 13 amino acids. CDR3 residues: CASSPTGTQPQHF. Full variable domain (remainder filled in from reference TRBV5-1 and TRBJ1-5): KAGVTQTPRYLIKTRGQQVTLSCSPISGHRSVSWYQQTPGQGLQFLFEYFSETQRNKGNFPGRFSGRQFSNSRSEMNVSTLELGDSALYLCASSPTGTQPQHFGDGTRLSIL.

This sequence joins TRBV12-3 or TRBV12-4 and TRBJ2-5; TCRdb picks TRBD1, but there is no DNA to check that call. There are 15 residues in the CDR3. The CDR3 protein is CASSLVSPPGETQYF.